This T cell receptor beta chain comes out of a study of long-term antiretroviral therapy in people with HIV. The germline gives CDR1 GTSNPN, CDR2 SVGIG (reference sequence). The V end lost 0 bases, the J end lost 0 bases, and 9 bases lay between the germline ends. The CDR3 covers 15 residues. Comment on this clone: What it binds is unknown.

It was in the United States that all participants with HIV were treated. Cryopreserved PBMC numbered about 0.9-11 million per sample before DNA extraction. The study, taken as a whole, reports: Clones that expanded before ART (that is, prior to treatment) dominated the repertoire at all time points.

Version v3.0 of the immunoSEQ assay ran at survey level. Profiling relied on immunoSEQ multiplex PCR, and the TCRdb table lists in-frame clones only, not all of them. Of 20,000 or so clones in the sample, approximately 78% were seen once. This sample comprised unsorted PBMCs, obtained 0.2 years after starting antiretroviral therapy. This receptor was taken from a woman between 25 and 40 years old with HIV. The rearrangement uses TRBV30 and TRBJ1-3; D not resolved. CDR3 loop: CAWSVLGNSGNTIYF. CDR3 DNA: TGTGCCTGGAGTGTCCTGGGGAACTCTGGAAACACCATATATTTT.